The text below deals with one T cell receptor beta chain. Unmatched junction bases numbered 7, after V lost 4 bases and J lost 5 bases. The germline CDR1 and CDR2 sequences are SGDLS and YYNGEE. The CDR3 length is 14 residues. These data originate in a study of blood T cell repertoires in COVID-19. Overall study: The United States, Italy and Spain were the sources of the acute and convalescent COVID-19 samples. Sources were T cells, B-cell-depleted T cells, or PBMCs; the material itself was cDNA or gDNA.

In the original workflow: How many nucleated cells were present was estimated from reference gene primer amplification. Measured with immunoSEQ multiplex PCR; TCRdb has only the in-frame clones, and not every one. The DNA was the basis for D and trimming; V, J and clone size are from that table. The sample has 250,000 to 350,000 clones, 86% seen once. Source material: peripheral blood. This sequence joins TRBV9 and TRBJ2-5; 8 nucleotides match TRBD1. The receptor's source is a woman aged 25 to 39 with active or convalescent COVID-19. The CDR3 reads CASSPRTGRETQYF. The CDR3 DNA is TGTGCCAGCAGCCCAAGGACAGGGAGGGAGACCCAGTACTTC. The full variable domain, rest sourced from reference TRBV9 and TRBJ2-5, is DSGVTQTPKHLITATGQRVTLRCSPRSGDLSVYWYQQSLDQGLQFLIQYYNGEERAKGNILERFSAQQFPDLHSELNLSSLELGDSALYFCASSPRTGRETQYFGPGTRLLVL.